Listed below are T cell receptor beta chains from one sample, sequenced in a study of T cell repertoires in cytomegalovirus infection. Their cognate antigens are unknown. TCRdb processed the reads anew with MiXCR; each CDR3 protein has one entry. The data contain some 100,000 distinct CDR3 sequences, under 30% of them singletons. This material consisted of CD8+ T cells from cultured PBMCs, taken from culture after CMV antigen stimulation. The receptors were gathered from a human donor in good health (CMV status not recorded). Some clones in this sample may be carry-over from other donors' samples. CDR3s include the opening cysteine and the closing phenylalanine or tryptophan. The D gene is left open where the match is weak. Not all rows give a size; the values are once, few, many and, for expanded clones, a class.

abundance: few; v_gene: TRBV27; j_gene: TRBJ2-7; d_gene: -; CDR3nt: TGTGCCAGCAGTTCAGGCAGTGCCTACGAGCAGTACTTC; CDR3aa: CASSSGSAYEQYF
abundance: many; v_gene: TRBV7-9; j_gene: TRBJ2-3; d_gene: TRBD2; CDR3nt: TGTGCCAGCAGCTTCCTCGGTGCGGGGGGATACACAGATACGCAGTATTTT; CDR3aa: CASSFLGAGGYTDTQYF
abundance: few; v_gene: TRBV7-2; j_gene: TRBJ2-7; d_gene: -; CDR3nt: TGTGCCAGCAGCCGAGGCGTCGCGGGCGAGCAGTACTTC; CDR3aa: CASSRGVAGEQYF
abundance: few; v_gene: TRBV19; j_gene: TRBJ2-7; d_gene: TRBD1; CDR3nt: TGTGCCAGTAGTCTCCTCGGGACAGGGGGCTTACGAGACGAGCAGTACTTC; CDR3aa: CASSLLGTGGLRDEQYF
abundance: many; v_gene: TRBV19; j_gene: TRBJ1-5; d_gene: TRBD1; CDR3nt: TGTGCCAGTAGTGGGGGGACAGGAGTGATACCCCAGCATTTT; CDR3aa: CASSGGTGVIPQHF
abundance: -; v_gene: TRBV4-3; j_gene: TRBJ2-7; d_gene: -; CDR3nt: TGCGCCAGCAGCCAAGATCAGGAACGCGAGCAGTACTTC; CDR3aa: CASSQDQEREQYF
abundance: few; v_gene: TRBV2; j_gene: TRBJ1-1; d_gene: TRBD1; CDR3nt: TGTGCCAGCAGTGGGGGACAGGGGGGCTTGGGGATCACTGAAGCTTTCTTT; CDR3aa: CASSGGQGGLGITEAFF
abundance: many; v_gene: TRBV7-2; j_gene: TRBJ2-7; d_gene: -; CDR3nt: TGTGCCAGCAGCTTAGATTTTGGGACCGGGGTGGTCGAGCAGTACTTC; CDR3aa: CASSLDFGTGVVEQYF
abundance: -; v_gene: TRBV4-1; j_gene: TRBJ2-1; d_gene: TRBD2; CDR3nt: TGCGCCAGCAGCCCCCATCCACTAGCGGGGTCCTACAATGAGCAGTTCTTC; CDR3aa: CASSPHPLAGSYNEQFF
abundance: few; v_gene: TRBV7-2; j_gene: TRBJ2-1; d_gene: -; CDR3nt: TGTGCCAGCAGCTTATTGGCGGGGGCCGGCAATGAGCAGTTCTTC; CDR3aa: CASSLLAGAGNEQFF
abundance: few; v_gene: TRBV6-5; j_gene: TRBJ2-7; d_gene: TRBD1; CDR3nt: TGTGCCAGCAGTTATACGGGGACAGAGGGGCAGTACTTC; CDR3aa: CASSYTGTEGQYF
abundance: -; v_gene: TRBV5-1; j_gene: TRBJ2-1; d_gene: -; CDR3nt: TGCGCCAGCAGCTTGACCCGGGGGTCCTACAATGAGCAGTTCTTC; CDR3aa: CASSLTRGSYNEQFF
abundance: -; v_gene: TRBV28; j_gene: TRBJ1-5; d_gene: -; CDR3nt: TGTGCCACCGGCCAGGGAGGCAATCAGCCCCAGCATTTT; CDR3aa: CATGQGGNQPQHF
abundance: -; v_gene: TRBV23-1; j_gene: TRBJ1-3; d_gene: -; CDR3nt: TGCGCCAGCAGTCAACCGGGTGTCGGAGGAAACACCATATATTTT; CDR3aa: CASSQPGVGGNTIYF
abundance: few; v_gene: TRBV24-1; j_gene: TRBJ2-1; d_gene: -; CDR3nt: TGTGCCACCAGTGACTTACCGGGCAATGAGCAGTTCTTC; CDR3aa: CATSDLPGNEQFF
abundance: -; v_gene: TRBV3-1; j_gene: TRBJ1-1; d_gene: -; CDR3nt: TGTGCCAGCAGCGACCCACTCCGCACTGAAGCTTTCTTT; CDR3aa: CASSDPLRTEAFF
abundance: -; v_gene: TRBV27; j_gene: TRBJ1-1; d_gene: TRBD1; CDR3nt: TGTGCCAGCAGTTTACGGGCAGGGGGCAGGGAAGCTTTCTTT; CDR3aa: CASSLRAGGREAFF
abundance: -; v_gene: TRBV7-9; j_gene: TRBJ2-3; d_gene: TRBD2; CDR3nt: TGTGCCAGCAGCTCCAGCGGGGCGGCGGATACGCAGTATTTT; CDR3aa: CASSSSGAADTQYF
abundance: -; v_gene: TRBV6-1; j_gene: TRBJ2-1; d_gene: TRBD1; CDR3nt: TGTGCCACTACGACAGGGCGGTCCCTTACGGATGAGCAGTTCTTC; CDR3aa: CATTTGRSLTDEQFF
abundance: many; v_gene: TRBV5-4; j_gene: TRBJ2-3; d_gene: -; CDR3nt: TGTGCCAGCGGGGGGACAGCCACAGATACGCAGTATTTT; CDR3aa: CASGGTATDTQYF
abundance: -; v_gene: TRBV7-9; j_gene: TRBJ2-7; d_gene: -; CDR3nt: TGTGCCAGCAGGGGAGCTGAGCAGTACTTC; CDR3aa: CASRGAEQYF
abundance: few; v_gene: TRBV12-5; j_gene: TRBJ2-1; d_gene: TRBD1; CDR3nt: TGTGCTAGTGGTTTGACTTTGACAGGGGGGGATGAGCAGTTCTTC; CDR3aa: CASGLTLTGGDEQFF
abundance: many; v_gene: TRBV6-1; j_gene: TRBJ2-6; d_gene: -; CDR3nt: TGTGCCAGCAGTGAAGCGCGGAGGGGTTCTGGGGCCAACGTCCTGACTTTC; CDR3aa: CASSEARRGSGANVLTF
abundance: -; v_gene: TRBV2; j_gene: TRBJ2-7; d_gene: -; CDR3nt: TGTGCCAGCAGTGACGGGGGGACACCTTACTCCTACGAGCAGTACTTC; CDR3aa: CASSDGGTPYSYEQYF
abundance: many; v_gene: TRBV7-8; j_gene: TRBJ1-5; d_gene: -; CDR3nt: TGTGCCAGCAGCTTAGGGGCGGGCCCCATTGAGCCCCAGCATTTT; CDR3aa: CASSLGAGPIEPQHF